This section outlines one TCR beta chain sequence together with its context. This record belongs to a study of cytomegalovirus exposure and HLA in healthy donors. The primer mix had 60 Vbeta and 13 Jbeta primers. Only in-frame clones appear in the TCRdb table, and some are missing; sequencing was by immunoSEQ multiplex PCR. This sample has about 140,000 clones, with almost 85% found just once. V shed 4 bases, J shed 6 bases, and the junction held 4 bases outside the gene matches. Germline V CDR1 and CDR2: SGHNT, YYREEE (reference sequence). CDR3 size: 14 residues. The sequenced sample was PBMCs. This chain connects TRBV5-4 to TRBJ1-6; TRBD1 matches 7 bases. This TCR was sampled from a man aged 25-40 years in good health and CMV-seropositive. The CDR3 here is CASSLGQTNSPLHF. The CDR3 region has the DNA TGTGCCAGCAGCCTGGGACAGACTAATTCACCCCTCCACTTT.